This T cell receptor beta chain stems from a study of blood T cell repertoires in COVID-19. Study overall: T cells, B-cell-depleted T cells, or PBMCs supplied cDNA or gDNA.

Using immunoSEQ multiplex PCR, the repertoire was profiled, and TCRdb retains in-frame clones only, with some absent. The repertoire includes 110,000 or so clones, approximately 79% of them detected once, and 2.5% sits in the top ten. The CDR3 is 13 amino acids. CDR1 is SQVTM and CDR2 is ANQGSEA in the germline V gene. Trimming took 1 base from V and 3 from J, leaving 8 bases between them. The sequenced material came from peripheral blood. This clonotype was sampled from a man in his fifties or sixties with acute or convalescent COVID-19. V is TRBV29-1 and J is TRBJ2-3; D unresolved. CDR3 amino acids: CSVEGPGTDTQYF. In DNA form, the CDR3 reads TGCAGCGTTGAAGGGCCCGGGACAGATACGCAGTATTTT.